Sequencing of this T cell receptor beta chain was carried out in a study of T-cell memory formation after mild COVID-19. Findings of the study overall: Day 15 to 85 contractors were CD4/CD8 balanced; later expanders leaned CD4+. CD8+ contracting clones occupied EMRA, while CD4+ ones occupied mainly CM and EM. Confirmation of SARS-CoV-2 specificity was lacking for second-wave clones peaking day 37. Some responding clones appeared in pre-infection memory, suggesting cross-reactive memory joined.

The CDR3 spans 14 residues. Deletions cut 1 base from V and 1 base from J, with 5 bases between. Germline V lookup: CDR1 SEHNR, CDR2 FQNEAQ (reference sequence). TCRdb reanalysed the 5' RACE reads using MiXCR and keeps one entry per CDR3 protein. The sample consists of 450,000 to 650,000 distinct CDR3 sequences, roughly 18% of them appearing once. Regarding this clonotype: Antigen: not known.

The sample comprised PBMCs or a T cell subset sorted from them (not recorded which). This rearrangement joins TRBV7-9 to TRBJ1-5; D remains ambiguous. The receptor was isolated from an adult woman who had mild COVID-19 (a few samples of this study predate the infection). Cell type and time point are not known. CDR3 bases: TGTGCCAGCAGCTTAGGAACAAGCAATCAGCCCCAGCATTTT. This gives the protein CASSLGTSNQPQHF.